This T cell receptor (beta chain) comes out of a study of Tregs in tolerant kidney transplant recipients (dated by TCRdb to the late 2010s). A note on the overall study: The study used TCRbeta sequencing to identify donor-specific regulatory T cells before combined kidney and bone marrow transplantation, then tracked those cells after transplant. In a few healthy controls, several methods of expanding Tregs specific for an allogeneic donor were compared by TCRbeta repertoire sequencing. On the study overall, not on this receptor specifically: Although technical replication error seemed to be minimal, the question of biological reproducibility was not addressed directly. Expanding Tregs with activated donor B cells appeared to identify the most biologically relevant and donor-specific TCRbeta repertoire. Because the study included only a small number of patients, the results must be confirmed in larger populations and under other immunosuppression protocols.

Genomic DNA was extracted from sorted cells with the QIAGEN DNeasy Blood and Tissue Kit for TCRbeta CDR3 sequencing. High-throughput TCRbeta CDR3 sequencing was carried out commercially through immunoSEQ, with PCR amplification with bias correction and internal controls included. On the authors' methods: Unique productive TCRbeta sequences were defined by CDR3 nucleotide sequence when primers matched and otherwise by CDR3 amino acid sequence together with Vbeta and Jbeta genes. As a correction for sorting error, sequences shared between sorted populations at a frequency ratio of 2:1 or less were discarded, and the remaining shared sequences were assigned to the higher population. Sequences were defined as donor-reactive when expanded at least 5-fold in CFSE-low cells versus unstimulated cells and present at a frequency of at least 0.01% in CFSE-low cells. Jensen-Shannon divergence, calculated on the top 100 TCRbeta sequences ranked by frequency, was used to quantify repertoire divergence. For any sample with multiple sequencing runs, sorting error was corrected in each run separately before the runs were pooled. The immuneACCESS repertoire file appears here via TCRdb, limited to in-frame rearrangements. These files lack a portion of the clones; in checked studies, under half of the deficit traces to unresolved V genes, and the cause of the others is not known. Clone size and V and J calls were adopted from that table, with D and trimming inferred from the DNA. The sample table contains around 52,000 clones; only one count was recorded for approximately 82% of them. The top ten clones comprise less than 5.5% of the sample.

Thawed PBMCs were FACS-sorted into unstimulated Tregs (CD4+CD25+CD127-), CD4+ non-Tregs (CD4+CD25-), CD4 cells and CD8 cells. Healthy control blood was obtained either as purchased buffy coats or from healthy volunteers. Healthy control blood was processed by Ficoll density gradient to PBMCs and cryopreserved; patient PBMCs were collected before and after transplant. Comments on this clone: Its specific antigen is unknown. No base-level quality is on record; no much larger clone is a single base apart.

The TCR sequence derives from a human donor in good health. The sequencing sample was made of CD4+ T cells from blood.

The nucleotides are TGCGCCAGCAGCCTCTATCAAATTGGGGCTAGCTCCTACGAGCAGTACTTC. This sequence encodes CASSLYQIGASSYEQYF. This chain is built from TRBV4-3 and TRBJ2-7; TRBD1 might be the D gene, on 5 matching bases. The junction shows trimming of 4 bases on V and 0 bases on J, plus 19 bases between the germline ends. From the germline V gene, CDR1 is LGHNA and CDR2 is YSLEER. From cysteine to phenylalanine, the CDR3 is 17 amino acids long. Here the CDR3 DNA is all that survives: 51 bases in frame from base 1.